The clone carrying this T cell receptor (beta chain) appeared many times. CDR1 is ENHRY and CDR2 is SYGVKD in the germline V gene. The CDR3 has 13 residues. V lost 6 bases and J lost 2, with 8 bases in between. The sample is drawn from a study of T cells in Graves' hyperthyroidism and ophthalmopathy. It was RNA transcripts that yielded the amplified TCR beta CDR3 regions. The HTBI set primed first-round TCR CDR3 RT-PCR. One entry per CDR3 protein, called by TCRdb with MiXCR from the multiplex PCR reads. The profile shows about 690,000 distinct CDR3 sequences, about 18% of them singletons. J is TRBJ2-1 and V is TRBV10-3, with TRBD1 as a possible D gene (6 bases). This clonotype was sampled from a man between 45 and 60 years old with Graves' hyperthyroidism. Material: blood. CDR3 in DNA: TGTGCCATCAGGGGGACAACCTACAATGAGCAGTTCTTC. This encodes CAIRGTTYNEQFF.